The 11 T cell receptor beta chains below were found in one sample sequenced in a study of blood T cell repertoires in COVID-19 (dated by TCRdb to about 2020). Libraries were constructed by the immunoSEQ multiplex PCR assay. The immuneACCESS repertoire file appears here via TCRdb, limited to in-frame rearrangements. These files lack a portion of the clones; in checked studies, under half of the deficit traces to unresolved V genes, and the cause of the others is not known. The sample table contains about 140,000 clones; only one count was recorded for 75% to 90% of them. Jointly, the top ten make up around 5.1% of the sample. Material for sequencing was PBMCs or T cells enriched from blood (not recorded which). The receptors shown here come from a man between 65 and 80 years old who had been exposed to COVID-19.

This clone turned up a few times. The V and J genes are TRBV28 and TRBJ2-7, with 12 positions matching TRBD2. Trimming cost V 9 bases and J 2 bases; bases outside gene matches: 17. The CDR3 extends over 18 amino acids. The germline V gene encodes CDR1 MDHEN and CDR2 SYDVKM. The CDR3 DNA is TGTGCCAGACCCCCGACTAGCGGGAGATCACTCGACCCCTACGAGCAGTACTTC. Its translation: CARPPTSGRSLDPYEQYF.

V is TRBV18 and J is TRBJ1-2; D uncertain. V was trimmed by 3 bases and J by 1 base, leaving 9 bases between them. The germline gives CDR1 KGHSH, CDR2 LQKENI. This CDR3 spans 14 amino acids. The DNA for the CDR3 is TGTGCCAGCTCACCCGGAGGGCTTAACTATGGCTACACCTTC. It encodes CASSPGGLNYGYTF.

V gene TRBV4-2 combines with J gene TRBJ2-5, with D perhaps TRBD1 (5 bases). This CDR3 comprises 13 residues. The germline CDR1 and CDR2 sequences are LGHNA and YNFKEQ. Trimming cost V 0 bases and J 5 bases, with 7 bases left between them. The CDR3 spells CASSQDPGETQYF. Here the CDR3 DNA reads TGTGCCAGCAGCCAAGATCCAGGGGAGACCCAGTACTTC.

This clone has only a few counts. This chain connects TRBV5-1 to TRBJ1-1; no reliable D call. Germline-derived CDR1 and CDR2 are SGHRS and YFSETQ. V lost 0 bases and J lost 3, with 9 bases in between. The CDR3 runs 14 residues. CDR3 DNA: TGCGCCAGCAGCTTGGAGGGAGGACACACTGAAGCTTTCTTT. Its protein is CASSLEGGHTEAFF.

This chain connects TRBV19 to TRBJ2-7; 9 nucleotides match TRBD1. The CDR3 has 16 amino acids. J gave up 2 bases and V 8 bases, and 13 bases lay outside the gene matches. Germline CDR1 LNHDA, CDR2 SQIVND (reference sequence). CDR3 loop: CASSETSGQGTYEQYF. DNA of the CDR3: TGTGCCAGTTCTGAGACTTCGGGACAGGGAACCTACGAGCAGTACTTC. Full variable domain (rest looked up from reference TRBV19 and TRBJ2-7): DGGITQSPKYLFRKEGQNVTLSCEQNLNHDAMYWYRQDPGQGLRLIYYSQIVNDFQKGDIAEGYSVSREKKESFPLTVTSAQKNPTAFYLCASSETSGQGTYEQYFGPGTRLTVT.

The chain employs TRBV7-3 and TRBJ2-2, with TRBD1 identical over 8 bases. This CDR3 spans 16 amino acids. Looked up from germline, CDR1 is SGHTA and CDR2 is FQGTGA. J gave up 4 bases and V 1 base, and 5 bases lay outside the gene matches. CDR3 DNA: TGTGCCAGCAGCTTAATTCAGGGGGCTGTCACCGGGGAGCTGTTTTTT. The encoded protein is CASSLIQGAVTGELFF.

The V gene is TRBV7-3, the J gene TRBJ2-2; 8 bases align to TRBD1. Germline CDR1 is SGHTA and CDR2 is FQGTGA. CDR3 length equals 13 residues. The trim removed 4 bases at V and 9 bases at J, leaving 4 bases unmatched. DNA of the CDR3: TGTGCCAGCAGCTCTCAGGGGGCCCGGGAGCTGTTTTTT. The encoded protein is CASSSQGARELFF.

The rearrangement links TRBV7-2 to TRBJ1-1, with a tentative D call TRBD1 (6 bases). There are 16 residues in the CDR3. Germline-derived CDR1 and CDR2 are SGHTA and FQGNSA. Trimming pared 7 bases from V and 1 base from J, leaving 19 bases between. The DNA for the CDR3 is TGTGCCAGCACCTTTGGGGGGGCCGTAAAGAACACTGAAGCTTTCTTT. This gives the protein CASTFGGAVKNTEAFF. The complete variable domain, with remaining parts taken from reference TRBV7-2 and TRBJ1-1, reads GAGVSQSPSNKVTEKGKDVELRCDPISGHTALYWYRQSLGQGLEFLIYFQGNSAPDKSGLPSDRFSAERTGGSVSTLTIQRTQQEDSAVYLCASTFGGAVKNTEAFFGQGTRLTVV.

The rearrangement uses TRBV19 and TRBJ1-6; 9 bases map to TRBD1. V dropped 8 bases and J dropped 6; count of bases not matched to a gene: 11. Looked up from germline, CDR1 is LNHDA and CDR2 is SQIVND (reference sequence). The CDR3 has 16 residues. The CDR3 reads CASSQQGAPVNSPLHF. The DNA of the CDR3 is TGTGCCAGTTCACAACAGGGGGCGCCTGTTAATTCACCCCTCCACTTT.

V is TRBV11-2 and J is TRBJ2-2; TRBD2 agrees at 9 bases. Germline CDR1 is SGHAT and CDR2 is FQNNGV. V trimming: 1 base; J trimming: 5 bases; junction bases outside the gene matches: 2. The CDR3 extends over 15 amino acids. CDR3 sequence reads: CASSLGLAGTGELFF. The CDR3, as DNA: TGTGCCAGCAGCTTAGGCCTAGCGGGAACCGGGGAGCTGTTTTTT.

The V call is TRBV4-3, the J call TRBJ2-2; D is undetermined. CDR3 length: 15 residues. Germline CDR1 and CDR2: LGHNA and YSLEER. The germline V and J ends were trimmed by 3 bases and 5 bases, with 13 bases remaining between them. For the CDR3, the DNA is TGCGCCAGCAGCCATCAAGTTAGAAAAACCGGGGAGCTGTTTTTT. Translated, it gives CASSHQVRKTGELFF.